This T cell receptor (beta chain) originates from a study of T-cell memory formation after mild COVID-19. General study results and limits: Shrinking CD4+ clones were chiefly CM and EM; CD8+ ones were chiefly EMRA. Clones shrinking between day 15 and 85 showed a balanced CD4/CD8 split, and those that grew later tilted toward CD4+. Cross-reactive memory seemingly joined, as some responding clones were found in pre-infection memory.

After 5'RACE with constant-segment primers, TCR alpha and TCR beta cDNA libraries carrying sample barcodes and UMIs were obtained. MiXCR, run by TCRdb on the 5' RACE reads, gives a single entry per CDR3 protein. Among around 300,000 distinct CDR3 sequences listed, 15% to 20% were seen once. V was cut by 7 bases and J by 4 bases, with 8 bases left in between. The CDR3 length is 13 residues. CDR1 is SNHLY, CDR2 FYNNEI, per germline. A few counts support this clonotype. Its antigen is unidentified. This rearrangement joins TRBV2 to TRBJ2-6; D is undetermined. This TCR derives from a man aged 18 to 30 who had mild COVID-19 (a few samples of this study predate the infection). Cell type and time point are not known. The sample taken for sequencing was PBMCs or a T cell subset sorted from them (not recorded which). Written as DNA, the CDR3 is TGTGCCAGCACCCCCTTCGGGGCCAACGTCCTGACTTTC. Translated: CASTPFGANVLTF.